These 19 T cell receptor beta chains came from one sample sequenced in a study of shared clonotypes between healthy human individuals. The table came from immunoSEQ multiplex PCR; TCRdb's copy has only in-frame clones and leaves some out. The sample shows 2 million to 2.5 million clones, roughly 93% of them seen only once. Specimen: naive CD4+ T cells from PBMCs. Subset reported: CD45RA+ positively selected. These receptors all stem from a man aged 18 to 29 in good health. Some clones in this sample may be carry-over from other donors' samples.

The chain has TRBV5-4 and TRBJ1-1; no clear D gene. V gave up 0 bases and J gave up 5 bases, with 5 bases separating them. Germline V gives CDR1 SGHNT, CDR2 YYREEE (reference sequence). The CDR3 extends over 12 amino acids. CDR3: CASSLVETEAFF. CDR3 coding DNA: TGTGCCAGCAGCTTGGTCGAGACTGAAGCTTTCTTT.

V is TRBV7-3 and J is TRBJ2-3; TRBD2 agrees at 12 bases. This CDR3 has 17 amino acids. From germline, CDR1 is SGHTA and CDR2 FQGTGA. The V segment lost 4 bases and the J segment 0 bases; nucleotides outside the gene matches: 5. In nucleotides, the CDR3 is TGTGCCAGCAGCTCAATGGGACTAGCGGGTAGCACAGATACGCAGTATTTT. It specifies CASSSMGLAGSTDTQYF.

This clone was counted a few times. This chain links TRBV7-2 with TRBJ2-3; D possibly uses TRBD1 or TRBD2 (5 bases each). This CDR3 spans 14 amino acids. Germline values: CDR1 SGHTA, CDR2 FQGNSA. V lost 3 bases to trimming and J lost 4 bases, with 11 bases between them. For the CDR3, the DNA is TGTGCCAGCAGCTTGTGGGACCGACCAGATACGCAGTATTTT. This codes for CASSLWDRPDTQYF.

For the CDR3, the DNA is TGTGCCAGCAGCCGCCCCCCTTTAGCGGGAGGGGGGATACTCGAGCAGTACTTC. As protein: CASSRPPLAGGGILEQYF. The V gene is TRBV5-5, the J gene TRBJ2-7; 11 bases are shared with TRBD2. Germline V CDR1 and CDR2: SGHKS, YYEKEE (reference sequence). Unmatched junction bases numbered 18, after V lost 4 bases and J lost 6 bases. This CDR3 spans 18 amino acids. Full variable domain (remainder filled in from reference TRBV5-5 and TRBJ2-7): DAGVTQSPTHLIKTRGQQVTLRCSPISGHKSVSWYQQVLGQGPQFIFQYYEKEERGRGNFPDRFSARQFPNYSSELNVNALLLGDSALYLCASSRPPLAGGGILEQYFGPGTRLTVT.

The table lists this clone with a count of one. V is TRBV19 and J is TRBJ2-6, with 10 bases matching TRBD1. The CDR3 has 17 amino acids. Trimming cost V 6 bases and J 0 bases; bases outside gene matches: 5. CDR1 LNHDA and CDR2 SQIVND come from the germline V gene (reference sequence). CDR3 amino acids: CASSPGTGDSGANVLTF. CDR3 nucleotides: TGTGCCAGTAGCCCCGGGACAGGGGACTCTGGGGCCAACGTCCTGACTTTC.

The chain joins TRBV28 to TRBJ1-5; 7 bases fit TRBD1. This CDR3 contains 17 residues. V dropped 0 bases and J dropped 0; count of bases not matched to a gene: 5. Germline lookup yields CDR1 MDHEN and CDR2 SYDVKM. CDR3 region: CASSLWRGQLSNQPQHF. CDR3 nucleotides: TGTGCCAGCAGTTTATGGAGGGGACAGCTTAGCAATCAGCCCCAGCATTTT.

The chain recombines TRBV28 with TRBJ1-4, with D perhaps TRBD1 (6 bases). Trimming cost V 7 bases and J 6 bases, with 18 bases left between them. Germline V lookup: CDR1 MDHEN, CDR2 SYDVKM. The CDR3 has 15 residues. The CDR3 region is CASNPRGGADEKLFF. CDR3 sequence (DNA): TGTGCCAGCAACCCAAGGGGGGGGGCGGATGAAAAACTGTTTTTT.

This chain links TRBV11-2 with TRBJ1-2, with unresolved D. Germline V CDR1 and CDR2: SGHAT, FQNNGV. The germline V and J ends were trimmed by 6 bases and 4 bases, with 15 bases remaining between them. The CDR3 has 14 amino acids. Written as DNA, the CDR3 is TGTGCCAGCAGACCGGGTGGGCAGGTCTATGGCTACACCTTC. This codes for CASRPGGQVYGYTF.

The chain links TRBV4-1 to TRBJ2-7; maybe TRBD2 (7 bases). The ends were cut back, 4 bases at V and 4 bases at J, with 14 bases in the middle. Per the germline V gene, CDR1 is MGHRA and CDR2 is YSYEKL. CDR3 size: 14 residues. CDR3 coding DNA: TGCGCCAGCAGCCTTAGGGGGGGGGATTACGAGCAGTACTTC. It yields the protein CASSLRGGDYEQYF.

The chain carries TRBV28 and TRBJ2-7; the D call may be TRBD1 or TRBD2 (6 bases each). Germline V gene sequence: CDR1 MDHEN, CDR2 SYDVKM. V was clipped by 5 bases and J by 6 bases, with 23 bases between them. This CDR3 comprises 16 residues. The chain's CDR3 is CASSPPGGGPPPEQYF. Written as DNA, the CDR3 is TGTGCCAGCAGTCCTCCCGGAGGGGGACCGCCCCCCGAGCAGTACTTC.

V is TRBV7-9 and J is TRBJ2-2; 9 positions match TRBD1. This CDR3 spans 17 amino acids. CDR1 is SEHNR and CDR2 is FQNEAQ in the germline V gene (reference sequence). V lost 6 bases, J lost 2 bases, and 10 bases stayed unmatched. In DNA form, the CDR3 reads TGTGCCAGCAGTTCCCCCCCGGGACAGGGCAACACCGGGGAGCTGTTTTTT. Translating gives CASSSPPGQGNTGELFF.

V and J are TRBV18 and TRBJ1-1, with D perhaps matching TRBD1 (6 bases). V shed 3 bases and J shed 0 bases, with 14 bases lying between them. Germline CDR1 and CDR2: KGHSH and LQKENI. This CDR3 is 16 amino acids long. CDR3 DNA sequence: TGTGCCAGCTCACCCGGGCAGGGGAGAGTGAACACTGAAGCTTTCTTT. Its translation: CASSPGQGRVNTEAFF.

The genes are TRBV7-9 and TRBJ2-3; possible D gene TRBD1, 6 bases. Trimming shortened V by 1 base and J by 2 bases, and 10 bases separated the two germline ends. CDR1 SEHNR and CDR2 FQNEAQ come from the germline V gene (reference sequence). This CDR3 has 15 amino acids. The CDR3 reads CASSLGTGYTDTQYF. The DNA for the CDR3 is TGTGCCAGCAGCTTAGGCACAGGGTACACAGATACGCAGTATTTT.

This clone was counted a few times. V usage is TRBV7-8 and J usage is TRBJ2-3, with a weak D call TRBD1 (6 bases). V was trimmed by 1 base and J by 3 bases, leaving 8 bases between them. Germline V gene sequence: CDR1 SGHVS, CDR2 FQNEAQ. The CDR3 is 14 residues long. CDR3 sequence (DNA): TGTGCCAGCAGCTTAGTCACAGGGACAGATACGCAGTATTTT. Translation: CASSLVTGTDTQYF.

J is TRBJ1-5 and V is TRBV27, with D perhaps matching TRBD1 (5 bases). Trimming removed 6 bases at V and 4 bases at J, with 10 bases between. The CDR3 covers 13 residues. Germline V gene sequence: CDR1 MNHEY, CDR2 SMNVEV (reference sequence). CDR3 in amino acids: CASRRDGNQPQHF. As DNA, the CDR3 is TGTGCCAGCAGGCGGGACGGTAATCAGCCCCAGCATTTT.

This clone was seen a few times. The chain employs TRBV29-1 and TRBJ1-1, with D perhaps matching TRBD1 (5 bases). The CDR3 extends over 13 amino acids. Germline V CDR1 and CDR2: SQVTM, ANQGSEA. V gave up 3 bases and J gave up 7 bases, with 15 bases separating them. The DNA of the CDR3 is TGCAGCGTTGAGGGGGGTATTCGAATTGAAGCTTTCTTT. It codes for CSVEGGIRIEAFF.

This rearrangement joins TRBV28 to TRBJ1-2, with 9 nucleotides matching TRBD1. V shed 2 bases and J 8 bases; nucleotides not matched to a gene: 6. The germline V gene encodes CDR1 MDHEN and CDR2 SYDVKM. The CDR3 is made up of 14 amino acids. The CDR3 DNA follows: TGTGCCAGCAGTTTAACAGGGGGCTTTGAGGGCTACACCTTC. This sequence encodes CASSLTGGFEGYTF.

Only one count was recorded for this clone. The genes are TRBV7-9 and TRBJ1-3; D possibly corresponds to TRBD1 (5 bases). Deletions cut 1 base from V and 0 bases from J, with 10 bases between. Germline assignment: CDR1 SEHNR and CDR2 FQNEAQ (reference sequence). The CDR3 is 16 amino acids. CDR3 in DNA: TGTGCCAGCAGCTTAGGGGCAGGGCGCTCTGGAAACACCATATATTTT. This translates into CASSLGAGRSGNTIYF.

This clone is a singleton in its sample. V and J are TRBV15 and TRBJ2-1; TRBD2 might be the D (6 bases). The CDR3 has 17 amino acids. Deletions cut 1 base from V and 4 bases from J, with 17 bases between. Germline V gene data show CDR1 as LNHNV and CDR2 as YYDKDF (reference sequence). The CDR3 loop reads CATSRVDGVAVYNEQFF. The CDR3 coding sequence is TGTGCCACCAGCAGAGTCGACGGGGTAGCGGTTTACAATGAGCAGTTCTTC.